Below, 21 T cell receptor beta chains from the same sample are listed, as sequenced in a study of blood T cell repertoires in COVID-19. TCRdb's copy holds only in-frame clones and misses some; the assay was immunoSEQ multiplex PCR. The sample records approximately 40,000 clones, roughly nine tenths being singletons. Sequencing was done on a sample of peripheral blood. The receptors stem from a man between 60 and 75 years old with COVID-19, enrolled during active disease.

The chain combines TRBV27 with TRBJ2-3, with D perhaps matching TRBD2 (5 bases). Germline V lookup: CDR1 MNHEY, CDR2 SMNVEV (reference sequence). The length of the CDR3 is 16 residues. Trimming removed 5 bases from V and 2 bases from J, with 17 bases in between. The CDR3 spells CASSPREAKDTDTQYF. The CDR3 DNA sequence: TGTGCCAGCAGTCCCCGGGAAGCCAAAGACACAGATACGCAGTATTTT.

The chain joins TRBV6-2 or TRBV6-3 to TRBJ2-1; TRBD2 aligns across 7 bases. Trimming at V came to 4 bases and at J to 4 bases, leaving 1 base not matched to a gene. Germline V gene data show CDR1 as MNHEY and CDR2 as SVGEGT. The CDR3 is 13 residues long. Here the CDR3 DNA reads TGTGCCAGCAGTTGGGGGGGATACAATGAGCAGTTCTTC. The encoded protein is CASSWGGYNEQFF.

Note on this clone: Other DNA sequences in the same sample also yield this CDR3. The genes are TRBV6-5 and TRBJ2-1, with D possibly matching TRBD2 (6 bases). The CDR3 runs 16 residues. The germline V and J ends were trimmed by 0 bases and 3 bases, with 12 bases remaining between them. The germline V gene encodes CDR1 MNHEY and CDR2 SVGAGI. CDR3 bases: TGTGCCAGCAGTTACTCTGGGGGGAGTGTCTACAATGAGCAGTTCTTC. Translating it yields CASSYSGGSVYNEQFF.

V usage is TRBV2 and J usage is TRBJ2-7; 9 bases match TRBD1. The junction had 10 bases not matched to a gene; V was cut back by 5 bases and J by 5 bases. The CDR3 has 15 residues. Looked up from germline, CDR1 is SNHLY and CDR2 is FYNNEI. DNA of the CDR3: TGTGCCAGCAGTTTTACAGGGGGCGGGGCCAACGAGCAGTACTTC. Its protein product is CASSFTGGGANEQYF.

This chain uses TRBV24-1 with TRBJ2-7, with 7 bases aligning to TRBD1. There are 16 residues in the CDR3. The trim removed 1 base at V and 4 bases at J, leaving 9 bases unmatched. CDR1 is KGHDR and CDR2 is SFDVKD in the germline V gene. Here the CDR3 DNA reads TGTGCCACCAGTGATTTTAAATTGACAGGGTCGTACGAGCAGTACTTC. Its translation: CATSDFKLTGSYEQYF.

The chain couples TRBV6-5 to TRBJ2-7; perhaps TRBD1 as D (5 bases). Germline CDR1 and CDR2: MNHEY and SVGAGI. Trimming shortened V by 6 bases and J by 3 bases, and 9 bases separated the two germline ends. This CDR3 region has 12 residues. CDR3 sequence reads: CASRDIYYEQYF. Here the CDR3 DNA reads TGTGCCAGCAGGGACATCTACTACGAGCAGTACTTC.

This chain joins TRBV4-1 and TRBJ1-3; D might be TRBD1 (5 bases). This CDR3 region has 13 residues. Germline V gives CDR1 MGHRA, CDR2 YSYEKL. Trimming left V 3 bases short and J 6 bases short, with 9 bases between. The CDR3 bases are TGCGCCAGCAGCCAGGAGGGGTTAAACACCATATATTTT. Its translation is CASSQEGLNTIYF.

The chain carries TRBV30 and TRBJ2-1, with TRBD2 matching 14 bases. V trimming: 7 bases; J trimming: 9 bases; junction bases outside the gene matches: 2. CDR1 is GTSNPN, CDR2 SVGIG, per germline (reference sequence). This CDR3 has 12 amino acids. This CDR3 is CALTSGRAEQFF. CDR3 in DNA: TGTGCCTTGACTAGCGGGAGGGCTGAGCAGTTCTTC.

V is TRBV27 and J is TRBJ1-5; D is unresolved. The CDR3 is made up of 15 amino acids. Trimming took off 5 bases at V and 3 bases at J, with 14 bases between the two ends. The germline V gene encodes CDR1 MNHEY and CDR2 SMNVEV (reference sequence). The CDR3 nucleotides are TGTGCCAGCAGTAAAGGAGCTGGATACAATCAGCCCCAGCATTTT. The encoded protein is CASSKGAGYNQPQHF.

This rearrangement joins TRBV19 to TRBJ1-3, with D perhaps TRBD1 (6 bases). V was clipped by 5 bases and J by 5 bases, with 19 bases between them. The V gene's germline CDR1 is LNHDA and CDR2 SQIVND (reference sequence). The CDR3 covers 16 residues. DNA of the CDR3: TGTGCCAGTAGTCTCTGGGACACTTCGGCCAGAAACACCATATATTTT. Its protein is CASSLWDTSARNTIYF. Filled out from reference TRBV19 and TRBJ1-3, the complete variable domain reads DGGITQSPKYLFRKEGQNVTLSCEQNLNHDAMYWYRQDPGQGLRLIYYSQIVNDFQKGDIAEGYSVSREKKESFPLTVTSAQKNPTAFYLCASSLWDTSARNTIYFGEGSWLTVV.

This clone appeared once. The chain uses TRBV19 and TRBJ1-5; D call uncertain. Germline assignment: CDR1 LNHDA and CDR2 SQIVND (reference sequence). V lost 1 base and J lost 0, with 7 bases in between. This CDR3 region has 15 residues. In DNA form, the CDR3 reads TGTGCCAGTAGTATAGTGAGTTATAGCAATCAGCCCCAGCATTTT. Residues: CASSIVSYSNQPQHF.

The chain combines TRBV27 with TRBJ1-2; TRBD1 aligns across 8 bases. The CDR3 sequence is 16 residues long. With 6 bases clipped from V and 0 bases from J, the junction kept 9 bases outside the gene matches. Germline CDR1 and CDR2: MNHEY and SMNVEV (reference sequence). CDR3 region: CASRGDRTNTNYGYTF. In DNA, the CDR3 is TGTGCCAGCAGGGGGGACAGGACAAATACTAACTATGGCTACACCTTC.

A single count supports this clone. CDR3 coding DNA: TGTGCCTGGAGACTTCTCGGGACAGGGGGTTCTGAAGCTTTCTTT. It encodes CAWRLLGTGGSEAFF. The chain carries TRBV30 and TRBJ1-1, with TRBD1 identical over 11 bases. V gave up 3 bases and J gave up 6 bases; unmatched junction bases: 9. Per the germline V gene, CDR1 is GTSNPN and CDR2 is SVGIG (reference sequence). CDR3 size: 15 residues.

This rearrangement joins TRBV5-4 to TRBJ2-5; tentative D call: TRBD2 (7 bases). Germline V gene lookup returns CDR1 SGHNT and CDR2 YYREEE (reference sequence). V lost 6 bases to trimming and J lost 3 bases, with 21 bases between them. The CDR3 is 16 residues long. The CDR3 spells CASTIGGGLSKETQYF. The CDR3 DNA follows: TGTGCCAGCACAATAGGGGGGGGACTTAGTAAAGAGACCCAGTACTTC.

The CDR3 reads CASSPHPWTGQEKLFF. The CDR3 nucleotides are TGTGCCAGCAGTCCGCACCCGTGGACAGGTCAAGAAAAACTGTTTTTT. This chain connects TRBV28 to TRBJ1-4; 7 nucleotides align to TRBD1. This CDR3 is 16 amino acids long. Losses at the gene ends were 5 bases for V and 8 bases for J; bases not matched to a gene: 14. CDR1 is MDHEN and CDR2 is SYDVKM in the germline V gene.

About this clone itself: Relative to the germline gene, one junction end is altered; a read error may explain this. The rearrangement joins TRBV5-1 to TRBJ2-7, with TRBD1 matching 9 bases. Looked up from germline, CDR1 is SGHRS and CDR2 is YFSETQ. The CDR3 is 14 residues long. CDR3 residues: CASSLGQGGLELYF. The CDR3 DNA reads as TGCGCCAGCAGCTTGGGACAGGGGGGCCTAGAGCTGTACTTC.

The gene calls are TRBV15 and TRBJ2-7; weak D call: TRBD2 (6 bases). The CDR3 consists of 13 residues. V lost 6 bases to trimming and J lost 0 bases, with 9 bases between them. CDR1 is LNHNV and CDR2 is YYDKDF in the germline V gene (reference sequence). CDR3 coding DNA: TGTGCCACCAGGGGGGACTCCTCCTACGAGCAGTACTTC. Translation: CATRGDSSYEQYF.

The V gene is TRBV25-1, the J gene TRBJ1-1; no definite D call. CDR1 MGHDK and CDR2 SYGVNS come from the germline V gene. Trimming shortened V by 5 bases and J by 1 base, and 11 bases separated the two germline ends. This CDR3 contains 14 residues. DNA of the CDR3: TGTGCCAGCAGTAGCTTGGAGGGGAACACTGAAGCTTTCTTT. This translates into CASSSLEGNTEAFF.

The chain recombines TRBV12-3 or TRBV12-4 with TRBJ1-4, with TRBD1 as a possible D gene (6 bases). Trimming left V 10 bases short and J 6 bases short, with 15 bases between. The CDR3 spans 13 residues. CDR3 loop: CATSRGRDEKLFF. The CDR3 nucleotides are TGTGCCACTTCGCGGGGGCGGGATGAAAAACTGTTTTTT.

This rearrangement joins TRBV7-2 to TRBJ2-3; TRBD2 matches at 9 bases. V shed 4 bases, J shed 4 bases, and the junction held 12 bases outside the gene matches. The CDR3 loop spans 17 amino acids. Germline lookup yields CDR1 SGHTA and CDR2 FQGNSA. CDR3 DNA sequence: TGTGCCAGCAGCTCGCCCCCCGGGACTAGCTCCCCAGATACGCAGTATTTT. It encodes CASSSPPGTSSPDTQYF.

The chain employs TRBV25-1 and TRBJ2-2; no definite D call. Per germline, CDR1 MGHDK and CDR2 SYGVNS. Deletions cut 6 bases from V and 0 bases from J, with 5 bases between. The CDR3 covers 13 residues. CDR3 DNA sequence: TGTGCCAGCAGAACAACGAACACCGGGGAGCTGTTTTTT. Its translation is CASRTTNTGELFF.